This is a list of T cell receptor beta chains from one sample in a study of regulatory T cells in long-lasting Graves disease. One entry per CDR3 protein, called by TCRdb with MiXCR from the multiplex PCR reads. This sample has hundreds of thousands of distinct CDR3 sequences; around 15% occur once, and the top ten carry 18%. Separately, the same data were catalogued under a study of T cells in Graves' hyperthyroidism and ophthalmopathy.

The sample was peripheral blood mononuclear cells (PBMCs), taken at new diagnosis, from a patient treated with antithyroid drugs. Receptors originate from a woman younger than 45 with Graves disease. The conserved cysteine and the conserved F or W are not part of the CDR3 here.

>TRBJ1-5|TRBV28
ASSLGVGQPQH
>TRBJ2-7|TRBV18
ASSKDGTGAYEQY
>TRBJ2-3|TRBV5-1
ASSLSAGVSTDTQY
>TRBJ1-4|TRBV10-3
AISATGPNEKLF
>TRBJ1-2|TRBV5-1
ASSLGGLGYGYT
>TRBJ2-5|TRBV6-5
ASSYSGRETQY
>TRBJ2-5|TRBV28
ASSPSHQETQY
>TRBJ1-6|TRBV20-1
SANPGQENSPLH
>TRBJ2-7|TRBV7-2
ASSGRGAGPYEQY
>TRBJ2-7|TRBV19
ATGPGTGAYEQY
>TRBJ1-3|TRBV28
ASSVLGGGGNTIY
>TRBJ2-1|TRBV7-8
ASSSAQGNEQF
>TRBJ2-3|TRBV2
ASRSSGTDTQY
>TRBJ1-5|TRBV2
ASSGDKDTYSNQPQH
>TRBJ1-6|TRBV27
ASSFAGMVNSPLH
>TRBJ1-5|TRBV28
ASTSSGVGSNQPQH
>TRBJ1-3|TRBV5-1
ASSNGEWTGNTIY
>TRBJ1-5|TRBV10-3
AISGSQSYSNQPQH
>TRBJ1-2|TRBV29-1
SVVDRGRGYGYT
>TRBJ1-3|TRBV6-6
ASSYSAPSGNTIY
>TRBJ2-5|TRBV12-3/TRBV12-4
ASSPFRGETQY
>TRBJ2-5|TRBV7-9
ASRRSRSDQETQY
>TRBJ1-4|TRBV11-2
ASSLGPYIKLF
>TRBJ1-1|TRBV7-9
ASSLEAGNMNTEAF
>TRBJ2-2|TRBV28
ASTLDRLGELF
>TRBJ1-2|TRBV3-1
ASSQEPLTRGYGYT
>TRBJ2-2|TRBV20-1
SAPGLAGAVNTGELF
>TRBJ2-7|TRBV28
ASSSASVLYEQY
>TRBJ2-3|TRBV20-1
SARDSGLAGVGYTQY
>TRBJ2-1|TRBV5-1
ASSLGDTYNEQF
>TRBJ1-4|TRBV7-2
ASSLWGFATNEKLF
>TRBJ2-3|TRBV7-3
ASSWTGLSTDTQY
>TRBJ1-1|TRBV29-1
SVDRKGYTEAF
>TRBJ1-2|TRBV11-2
ASSFPPGQGALNYGYT
>TRBJ1-2|TRBV12-3/TRBV12-4
ASSDGQGGGYT
>TRBJ2-7|TRBV5-1
ASSLGFVGSSYEQY
>TRBJ2-1|TRBV11-2
ASSLDGVPYNEQF
>TRBJ1-1|TRBV18
ASSRGRGNTEAF
>TRBJ2-6|TRBV6-5
ASSYPTRYESGANVLT
>TRBJ2-7|TRBV12-3/TRBV12-4
ASSVTSGSGNEQY
>TRBJ2-6|TRBV2
ASSQGQTSGANVLT
>TRBJ2-1|TRBV6-1
ASSEEVRLAGTNEQF
>TRBJ2-3|TRBV7-3
ASSLTEGDTQY
>TRBJ2-7|TRBV6-1
ASRGTGEVGEQY
>TRBJ1-1|TRBV11-2
ASSLGWDRNTEAF
>TRBJ2-2|TRBV2
ASSVTRQGALTGELF
>TRBJ2-2|TRBV2
ASSGGGPAGGELF
>TRBJ1-2|TRBV10-3
AISTGRVNYGYT
>TRBJ1-2|TRBV2
ASSDQGDGYT
>TRBJ2-3|TRBV2
ASSRLGSKTDTQY
>TRBJ2-1|TRBV7-3
ASSLTLVRSSYNEQF
>TRBJ2-7|TRBV2
ASGGLAGVAYEQY
>TRBJ2-2|TRBV27
ASNPLRLAGEVAGELF
>TRBJ2-7|TRBV20-1
SASGGGGRSDEQY
>TRBJ1-5|TRBV12-3/TRBV12-4
ASSLVGETGPINQPQH
>TRBJ2-1|TRBV2
ASSEGLLYNEQF